This TCR beta chain was captured in a study of T cell responses to AZD1222 COVID-19 vaccine. Study-level results: Repertoires in all cases were sampled only once the peak T cell response had passed. Among the donors, most were white British and more were female, and clonal diversity was possibly underestimated.

Sequencing used immunoSEQ multiplex PCR; TCRdb keeps in-frame clones, though not all of them. Of 96,000 or so clones in the sample, 89% are singletons; the top ten hold roughly 1.7%. The germline V gene encodes CDR1 LNHDA and CDR2 SQIVND (reference sequence). The V and J ends lost 4 bases and 8 bases, in that order; junction bases with no gene match: 8. This CDR3 has 15 residues. As regards this clone: Its specificity is not known.

V is TRBV19 and J is TRBJ1-6; 7 positions agree with TRBD1. The sequence was obtained from an adult in good health. Sequenced material: peripheral blood, taken on day 0 of AZD1222 vaccination. The CDR3 DNA follows: TGTGCCAGTAGTACCACCCAGGGGGGCGATTCACCCCTCCACTTT. Residues: CASSTTQGGDSPLHF.